This T cell receptor (beta chain) is from a study of shared clonotypes between healthy human individuals. Study-level information: The study drew on a couple of women and a few men aged 18 to 49 as donors. Broader study findings: Unshared clonotypes carried lower generation probabilities than those common to all four donors. Sequencing depth was a factor that was expected to affect clonotype sharing among donors.

This clone was recorded once. Its target is not known. The data were produced by immunoSEQ multiplex PCR, yet TCRdb's version contains in-frame clones alone and is incomplete. The sample has about 1 million clones, around 75% seen once. A split of CD4+ cells into CD45RA+ naive and CD45RA-negative memory subsets was performed. The sample comprised memory CD4+ T cells sorted from blood. The sample's subset: CD45RA-negative fraction. This TCR was sampled from a man between 18 and 29 years old in good health.

The CDR3 loop is CASTSGPTNEKLFF. DNA for the CDR3: TGTGCCAGTACCTCAGGGCCAACTAATGAAAAACTGTTTTTT. V usage is TRBV7-2 and J usage is TRBJ1-4, with D maybe TRBD1 (5 bases). Germline V gene sequence: CDR1 SGHTA, CDR2 FQGNSA. V gave up 9 bases and J gave up 0 bases, with 11 bases separating them. This CDR3 is 14 amino acids long.